This is a list of T cell receptor beta chains from one sample in a study of T cell changes during pregnancy in multiple sclerosis. TCRdb's copy holds only in-frame clones and misses some; the assay was immunoSEQ multiplex PCR. The sample has about 53,000 clones, 92% seen once; the top ten hold 0.5%. The source was CD4+ T cells from peripheral blood mononuclear cells, collected in the third trimester of pregnancy. The receptors were sampled from a female donor with multiple sclerosis, enrolled in a pregnancy study. CDR3s include the opening cysteine and the closing phenylalanine or tryptophan. Fields, in order: clone size, CDR3 length, D gene, J gene, V gene, CDR3 protein, CDR3 DNA. The D gene is left open where the match is weak. Clone size is stated in some rows and not others, as once, few, many or a class when expanded.

size: once; length: 14; D: TRBD1; J: TRBJ2-1; V: TRBV19; CDR3: CASSAGQGVGEQFF; DNA: TGTGCCAGTAGTGCCGGACAGGGGGTAGGTGAGCAGTTCTTC
size: NA; length: 16; D: TRBD2; J: TRBJ2-5; V: TRBV6-6; CDR3: CASSQGASGTEETQYF; DNA: TGTGCCAGCAGCCAAGGGGCCAGCGGGACGGAAGAGACCCAGTACTTC
size: NA; length: 13; D: NA; J: TRBJ2-1; V: TRBV6-4; CDR3: CASSPMGSQSKFF; DNA: TGTGCCAGCAGTCCCATGGGTAGCCAGAGTAAGTTCTTC
size: NA; length: 11; D: NA; J: TRBJ2-3; V: TRBV10-3; CDR3: CAIRVQDTQYF; DNA: TGTGCCATCAGGGTACAAGATACGCAGTATTTT
size: NA; length: 14; D: NA; J: TRBJ1-1; V: TRBV11-3; CDR3: CASSLDGLNTEAFF; DNA: TGTGCCAGCAGCTTAGATGGGCTGAACACTGAAGCTTTCTTT
size: NA; length: 14; D: NA; J: TRBJ1-1; V: TRBV6-5; CDR3: CASSYSRWATEAFF; DNA: TGTGCCAGCAGTTACTCGAGATGGGCCACTGAAGCTTTCTTT
size: once; length: 12; D: TRBD1; J: TRBJ2-1; V: TRBV11-3; CDR3: CASSRQGLEQFF; DNA: TGTGCCAGCAGCCGACAGGGTCTTGAGCAGTTCTTC
size: NA; length: 15; D: TRBD2; J: TRBJ2-1; V: TRBV6-1; CDR3: CASSVIGTRFNEQFF; DNA: TGTGCCAGCAGTGTGATCGGGACTAGGTTCAATGAGCAGTTCTTC
size: NA; length: 14; D: NA; J: TRBJ2-5; V: TRBV2; CDR3: CASSTRGLKETQYF; DNA: TGTGCCAGCAGTACTCGGGGGTTAAAAGAGACCCAGTACTTC
size: NA; length: 17; D: TRBD1; J: TRBJ2-3; V: TRBV28; CDR3: CASSSPRQGANTDTQYF; DNA: TGTGCCAGCAGTTCCCCCCGACAGGGGGCTAACACAGATACGCAGTATTTT
size: NA; length: 15; D: TRBD1; J: TRBJ1-2; V: TRBV6-1; CDR3: CASSRGQGGNYGYTF; DNA: TGTGCCAGCAGCCGAGGACAGGGAGGGAACTATGGCTACACCTTC
size: once; length: 15; D: NA; J: TRBJ2-2; V: TRBV9; CDR3: CASSVGAGSVGELFF; DNA: TGTGCCAGCAGCGTAGGGGCGGGCTCCGTCGGGGAGCTGTTTTTT
size: NA; length: 14; D: NA; J: TRBJ1-2; V: TRBV10-3; CDR3: CAISELLGQGGYTF; DNA: TGTGCCATCAGTGAACTATTGGGGCAGGGGGGCTACACCTTC
size: NA; length: 13; D: NA; J: TRBJ1-1; V: TRBV18; CDR3: CASSDKVNTEAFF; DNA: TGTGCCAGCTCAGACAAGGTTAACACTGAAGCTTTCTTT
size: NA; length: 22; D: NA; J: TRBJ2-2; V: TRBV9; CDR3: CASSVGWLQPQSRRANTGELFF; DNA: TGTGCCAGCAGCGTAGGCTGGTTGCAACCCCAATCCCGCCGGGCGAACACCGGGGAGCTGTTTTTT
size: NA; length: 14; D: TRBD1; J: TRBJ1-2; V: TRBV2; CDR3: CASSGQGVNYGYTF; DNA: TGTGCCAGCAGTGGACAGGGAGTAAACTATGGCTACACCTTC
size: NA; length: 17; D: TRBD1; J: TRBJ2-7; V: TRBV7-8; CDR3: CASSLMATPDRVHEQYF; DNA: TGTGCCAGCAGCTTGATGGCAACCCCGGACAGGGTACACGAGCAGTACTTC
size: NA; length: 13; D: NA; J: TRBJ2-4; V: TRBV10-3; CDR3: CAIRDSSKNIQYF; DNA: TGTGCCATCAGGGACAGCTCCAAAAACATTCAGTACTTC
size: NA; length: 15; D: NA; J: TRBJ1-6; V: TRBV2; CDR3: CASSERGVPNSPLHF; DNA: TGTGCCAGCAGTGAGCGGGGGGTCCCGAATTCACCCCTCCACTTT
size: NA; length: 15; D: NA; J: TRBJ1-2; V: TRBV14; CDR3: CASSQDPGVGSGYTF; DNA: TGTGCCAGCAGCCAAGATCCAGGGGTTGGTAGTGGCTACACCTTC
size: NA; length: 15; D: NA; J: TRBJ1-2; V: TRBV30; CDR3: CAWSVARGMGYGYTF; DNA: TGTGCCTGGAGTGTAGCGAGGGGGATGGGCTATGGCTACACCTTC
size: NA; length: 13; D: TRBD1; J: TRBJ1-1; V: TRBV2; CDR3: CARGQRRDTEAFF; DNA: TGTGCCAGGGGACAGCGGCGGGACACTGAAGCTTTCTTT
size: NA; length: 13; D: NA; J: TRBJ1-1; V: TRBV27; CDR3: CASSFGIGTEAFF; DNA: TGTGCCAGCAGTTTCGGGATAGGCACTGAAGCTTTCTTT
size: once; length: 16; D: TRBD1; J: TRBJ1-4; V: TRBV2; CDR3: CASSPTGGSTNEKLFF; DNA: TGTGCCAGCAGTCCGACAGGGGGGTCGACTAATGAAAAACTGTTTTTT
size: NA; length: 16; D: TRBD1; J: TRBJ2-3; V: TRBV5-1; CDR3: CASSPGTGGRTDTQYF; DNA: TGCGCCAGCAGCCCAGGGACAGGGGGTCGCACAGATACGCAGTATTTT
size: NA; length: 15; D: TRBD1; J: TRBJ2-7; V: TRBV7-9; CDR3: CASSPWGQGAYEQYF; DNA: TGTGCCAGCAGCCCGTGGGGACAGGGCGCCTACGAGCAGTACTTC
size: NA; length: 14; D: TRBD1; J: TRBJ1-2; V: TRBV18; CDR3: CASSPGTGNYGYTF; DNA: TGTGCCAGCTCACCAGGGACAGGGAACTATGGCTACACCTTC
size: NA; length: 14; D: NA; J: TRBJ1-3; V: TRBV19; CDR3: CASSARSSGNTIYF; DNA: TGTGCCAGTAGCGCACGGAGCTCTGGAAACACCATATATTTT
size: once; length: 14; D: NA; J: TRBJ1-1; V: TRBV30; CDR3: CAWSPTRATTEAFF; DNA: TGTGCCTGGAGCCCGACGCGGGCGACCACTGAAGCTTTCTTT
size: NA; length: 15; D: NA; J: TRBJ1-1; V: TRBV4-1; CDR3: CASSQPPGRGTEAFF; DNA: TGCGCCAGCAGCCAACCTCCGGGGAGGGGCACTGAAGCTTTCTTT
size: NA; length: 13; D: TRBD1; J: TRBJ2-2; V: TRBV6-1; CDR3: CATGDRGVGELFF; DNA: TGTGCCACCGGGGACAGGGGAGTCGGGGAGCTGTTTTTT
size: few; length: 14; D: NA; J: TRBJ1-5; V: TRBV6-1; CDR3: CASFSGGAGQPQHF; DNA: TGTGCCAGCTTTAGCGGGGGGGCTGGTCAGCCCCAGCATTTT
size: NA; length: 12; D: NA; J: TRBJ2-7; V: TRBV10-2; CDR3: CASTAGPYEQYF; DNA: TGCGCCAGCACGGCGGGGCCCTACGAGCAGTACTTC
size: NA; length: 14; D: NA; J: TRBJ2-5; V: TRBV15; CDR3: CATSRVGQPETQYF; DNA: TGTGCCACCAGCAGAGTTGGGCAGCCTGAGACCCAGTACTTC
size: NA; length: 15; D: NA; J: TRBJ2-1; V: TRBV19; CDR3: CASGGSQSSYNEQFF; DNA: TGTGCCAGTGGCGGGTCCCAGAGCTCCTACAATGAGCAGTTCTTC
size: NA; length: 12; D: NA; J: TRBJ2-5; V: TRBV6-6; CDR3: CASSPRGETQYF; DNA: TGTGCCAGCAGTCCCAGGGGTGAGACCCAGTACTTC
size: NA; length: 14; D: NA; J: TRBJ1-2; V: TRBV2; CDR3: CASTDDTINYGYTF; DNA: TGTGCCAGCACTGATGACACGATTAACTATGGCTACACCTTC
size: NA; length: 16; D: NA; J: TRBJ2-2; V: TRBV9; CDR3: CASSTRGGANTGELFF; DNA: TGTGCCAGCAGCACTAGGGGCGGGGCGAACACCGGGGAGCTGTTTTTT
size: NA; length: 14; D: TRBD1; J: TRBJ1-1; V: TRBV18; CDR3: CASSPQGAGSEAFF; DNA: TGTGCCAGCTCCCCACAGGGGGCGGGCTCTGAAGCTTTCTTT
size: NA; length: 17; D: TRBD2; J: TRBJ2-7; V: TRBV5-6; CDR3: CASLRGLAGGGSYEQYF; DNA: TGTGCCAGCCTCAGAGGACTAGCGGGGGGCGGCTCCTACGAGCAGTACTTC
size: NA; length: 18; D: TRBD1; J: TRBJ2-6; V: TRBV5-4; CDR3: CASSPPGQGYSGANVLTF; DNA: TGTGCCAGCAGCCCACCGGGACAGGGGTACTCTGGGGCCAACGTCCTGACTTTC
size: NA; length: 13; D: TRBD2; J: TRBJ2-2; V: TRBV11-2; CDR3: CASTGGPTGELFF; DNA: TGTGCCAGCACGGGGGGGCCGACCGGGGAGCTGTTTTTT
size: NA; length: 15; D: TRBD1; J: TRBJ2-5; V: TRBV2; CDR3: CASSIGQGRGETQYF; DNA: TGTGCCAGCAGTATCGGACAGGGGAGAGGAGAGACCCAGTACTTC
size: NA; length: 14; D: NA; J: TRBJ1-1; V: TRBV15; CDR3: CATSRGVEGASAFF; DNA: TGTGCCACCAGCAGAGGCGTGGAGGGAGCTTCAGCTTTCTTT
size: NA; length: 15; D: NA; J: TRBJ2-7; V: TRBV5-6; CDR3: CASSFRQGNLGEQYF; DNA: TGTGCCAGCAGCTTTCGCCAGGGTAACTTGGGGGAGCAGTACTTC
size: NA; length: 13; D: TRBD1; J: TRBJ1-2; V: TRBV7-3; CDR3: CASSSDRGYGYTF; DNA: TGTGCCAGCAGCTCCGACAGGGGCTATGGCTACACCTTC
size: NA; length: 14; D: TRBD2; J: TRBJ2-1; V: TRBV14; CDR3: CASSQTSLRGEQFF; DNA: TGTGCCAGCAGCCAGACTAGCCTGCGGGGGGAGCAGTTCTTC
size: NA; length: 16; D: TRBD1; J: TRBJ2-1; V: TRBV18; CDR3: CASSPNRGQSYNEQFF; DNA: TGTGCCAGCTCGCCAAACAGGGGCCAGAGTTACAATGAGCAGTTCTTC
size: NA; length: 11; D: NA; J: TRBJ1-1; V: TRBV2; CDR3: CASSQQAEAFF; DNA: TGTGCCAGCAGCCAACAGGCTGAAGCTTTCTTT
size: NA; length: 16; D: TRBD2; J: TRBJ2-3; V: TRBV29-1; CDR3: CSVEATSGGYSDTQYF; DNA: TGCAGCGTTGAGGCCACTAGCGGGGGGTACTCAGATACGCAGTATTTT
size: NA; length: 14; D: NA; J: TRBJ1-1; V: TRBV5-1; CDR3: CASSRKVPVTEAFF; DNA: TGCGCCAGCAGCAGAAAAGTACCAGTTACTGAAGCTTTCTTT
size: NA; length: 15; D: TRBD1; J: TRBJ2-7; V: TRBV7-8; CDR3: CASSLTGTGLHEQYF; DNA: TGTGCCAGCAGCTTAACCGGGACAGGGCTCCACGAGCAGTACTTC